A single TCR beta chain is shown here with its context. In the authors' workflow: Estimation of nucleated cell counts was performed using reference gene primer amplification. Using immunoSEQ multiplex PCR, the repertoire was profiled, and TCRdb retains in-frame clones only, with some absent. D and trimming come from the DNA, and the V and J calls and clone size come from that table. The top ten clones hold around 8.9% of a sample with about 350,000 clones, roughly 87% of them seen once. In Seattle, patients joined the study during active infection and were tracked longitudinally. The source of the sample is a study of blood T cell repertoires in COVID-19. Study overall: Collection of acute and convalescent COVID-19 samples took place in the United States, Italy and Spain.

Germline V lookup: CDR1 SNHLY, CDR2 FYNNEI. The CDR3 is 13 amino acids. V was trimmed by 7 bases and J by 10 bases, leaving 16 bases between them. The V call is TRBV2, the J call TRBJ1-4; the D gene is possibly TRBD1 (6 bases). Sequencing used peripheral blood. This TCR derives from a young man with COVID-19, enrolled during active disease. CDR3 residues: CASNPGEIGKLFF. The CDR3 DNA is TGTGCCAGCAATCCAGGGGAGATTGGAAAACTGTTTTTT.